This entry lists 21 T cell receptor beta chains sequenced from one sample in a study of early T cells in non-severe SARS-CoV-2 infection. TCRdb re-analysed the 5' RACE reads in MiXCR, keeping a single row per CDR3 protein. The profile shows about 71,000 distinct CDR3 sequences, 9.5% to 15% of them singletons. The sample here was whole blood, taken at baseline. The source of these receptors is an adult who was a healthcare worker with PCR-confirmed SARS-CoV-2 infection or an uninfected control (not recorded which).

This clonotype was seen ten or more times. The chain combines TRBV27 with TRBJ1-6; a weak D match, TRBD1 (6 bases). Germline V CDR1 and CDR2: MNHEY, SMNVEV (reference sequence). Trimming cost V 6 bases and J 6 bases, with 12 bases left between them. The CDR3 totals 14 residues. This CDR3 is CASRRTAANSPLHF. DNA of the CDR3: TGTGCCAGCAGGAGGACAGCCGCTAATTCACCCCTCCACTTT.

This rearrangement joins TRBV3-1 to TRBJ2-7, with 9 bases matching TRBD1. CDR1 is LGHDT and CDR2 is YNNKEL in the germline V gene (reference sequence). The CDR3 consists of 15 residues. J lost 3 bases, V lost 3 bases, and 6 bases had no gene match. The CDR3 here is CASSQATGGLYEQYF. Written as DNA, the CDR3 is TGTGCCAGCAGCCAGGCGACAGGGGGTCTCTACGAGCAGTACTTC.

The chain combines TRBV11-2 with TRBJ2-2; no reliable D call. The germline V gene encodes CDR1 SGHAT and CDR2 FQNNGV. CDR3 length: 13 amino acids. Trimming removed 6 bases from V and 7 bases from J, with 12 bases in between. DNA for the CDR3: TGTGCCAGCAGGTCTCTTAGGGACGGGGAGCTGTTTTTT. Residues: CASRSLRDGELFF. The full variable domain, completed using reference TRBV11-2 and TRBJ2-2, is EAGVAQSPRYKIIEKRQSVAFWCNPISGHATLYWYQQILGQGPKLLIQFQNNGVVDDSQLPKDRFSAERLKGVDSTLKIQPAKLEDSAVYLCASRSLRDGELFFGEGSRLTVL.

There are a few counts of this clonotype. The rearrangement joins TRBV20-1 to TRBJ2-1, with a weak D call TRBD1 (6 bases). Trimming pared 5 bases from V and 10 bases from J, leaving 21 bases between. This CDR3 has 14 residues. CDR1 and CDR2 (germline): DFQATT, SNEGSKA (reference sequence). Written as DNA, the CDR3 is TGCAGTGCTCCGAAGGTGGGGGCTTTCCAGGAGCAGTTCTTC. This codes for CSAPKVGAFQEQFF.

This clonotype occurred many times. The chain carries TRBV20-1 and TRBJ2-3, with D perhaps TRBD1 or TRBD2 (5 bases each). V was clipped by 0 bases and J by 6 bases, with 16 bases between them. The germline V gene has CDR1 DFQATT and CDR2 SNEGSKA (reference sequence). The CDR3 is 15 amino acids. The CDR3 region is CSAREGTLEVDTQYF. CDR3 DNA: TGCAGTGCTAGAGAGGGGACGCTCGAAGTGGATACGCAGTATTTT.

In this sample, this clonotype turned up many times. This chain connects TRBV20-1 to TRBJ2-3, with 13 bases identical to TRBD2. The trim removed 5 bases at V and 2 bases at J, leaving 4 bases unmatched. Germline CDR1 is DFQATT and CDR2 is SNEGSKA (reference sequence). The CDR3 totals 15 residues. CDR3 nucleotide sequence: TGCAGTGCTGACGGACTAGCGGGGGCCACAGATACGCAGTATTTT. Protein product: CSADGLAGATDTQYF.

The rearrangement joins TRBV27 to TRBJ2-1; D may match TRBD1 or TRBD2 (5 bases each). The V end was cut by 8 bases, the J end by 11 bases, with 13 bases between. This CDR3 contains 11 residues. CDR1 MNHEY and CDR2 SMNVEV come from the germline V gene (reference sequence). The CDR3 nucleotides are TGTGCCAGCGTCCAGGGAGCGAAGCAGTTCTTC. Protein sequence: CASVQGAKQFF.

The table lists this clonotype with a few counts. This chain uses TRBV4-1 with TRBJ2-3, with 10 bases lining up with TRBD1. Germline lookup yields CDR1 MGHRA and CDR2 YSYEKL. V dropped 2 bases and J dropped 4; count of bases not matched to a gene: 6. The CDR3 totals 16 residues. CDR3 sequence: CASSQPDRGPSDTQYF. CDR3 sequence (DNA): TGCGCCAGCAGCCAACCCGACAGGGGGCCTTCAGATACGCAGTATTTT.

The chain employs TRBV4-1 and TRBJ2-4; perhaps TRBD1 as D (6 bases). Germline V lookup: CDR1 MGHRA, CDR2 YSYEKL. V was pared by 4 bases and J by 0 bases, with 19 bases between. This CDR3 spans 18 amino acids. The CDR3 reads CASSPFGFWGQAKNIQYF. The CDR3 DNA is TGCGCCAGCAGCCCTTTTGGGTTCTGGGGGCAAGCCAAAAACATTCAGTACTTC.

This clonotype appeared many times. V usage is TRBV18 and J usage is TRBJ2-3, with D hard to call. CDR1 is KGHSH and CDR2 is LQKENI in the germline V gene. The CDR3 has 14 amino acids. V was shortened by 3 bases and J by 4 bases, with 11 bases between the two germline ends. The CDR3 sequence: CASSPTPTADTQYF. In DNA, the CDR3 is TGTGCCAGCTCACCCACCCCGACCGCAGATACGCAGTATTTT.

This clonotype showed up just a few times. The rearrangement uses TRBV20-1 and TRBJ2-2; D call uncertain. This CDR3 has 12 amino acids. V lost 4 bases and J lost 6, with 9 bases in between. The germline V gene has CDR1 DFQATT and CDR2 SNEGSKA (reference sequence). The DNA for the CDR3 is TGCAGTGCTAAGGACGGTCCCGGGGAGCTGTTTTTT. It encodes CSAKDGPGELFF.

Concerning this clonotype: This could be a read error, since a much larger clone is one nucleotide away. Since no conserved phenylalanine or tryptophan closes the CDR3, a read error is the likely cause. The gene calls are TRBV7-3 and TRBJ2-2; D is unresolved. V was trimmed by 2 bases and J by 5 bases, leaving 6 bases between them. Germline V gives CDR1 SGHTA, CDR2 FQGTGA. The CDR3 has 13 residues. The CDR3 DNA follows: TGTGCCAGCAGCTTATACGTAACCGGGGAGCTGTTTTTA. Translating gives CASSLYVTGELFL.

This clonotype came up many times. This CDR3 is CASSQGTAHYRHGYTF. The DNA for the CDR3 is TGTGCCAGCAGTCAAGGGACAGCCCACTACAGACATGGCTACACCTTC. The chain joins TRBV28 to TRBJ1-2; 7 bases line up with TRBD1. CDR1 is MDHEN, CDR2 SYDVKM, per germline. Unmatched junction bases numbered 15, after V lost 5 bases and J lost 6 bases. The CDR3 loop spans 16 amino acids.

The chain recombines TRBV11-2 with TRBJ2-3; no clear D gene. The CDR3 consists of 13 residues. CDR1 is SGHAT, CDR2 FQNNGV, per germline. Trimming took off 7 bases at V and 0 bases at J, with 8 bases between the two ends. The CDR3 DNA follows: TGTGCCAGCACTGCTACCAGCACAGATACGCAGTATTTT. This translates into CASTATSTDTQYF.

V and J are TRBV3-1 and TRBJ2-3; D may be TRBD2 (6 bases). This CDR3 comprises 17 residues. The V gene's germline CDR1 is LGHDT and CDR2 YNNKEL (reference sequence). V was clipped by 3 bases and J by 1 base, with 17 bases between them. This CDR3 is CASSQHTSFEGTDTQYF. CDR3 bases: TGTGCCAGCAGCCAGCACACTAGCTTTGAGGGCACAGATACGCAGTATTTT.

This clonotype has just a few counts. The chain has TRBV11-2 and TRBJ2-7, with D tentatively TRBD2 (6 bases). Per germline, CDR1 SGHAT and CDR2 FQNNGV. This CDR3 contains 15 residues. V dropped 5 bases and J dropped 1 base, with 15 bases sitting between them. Here the CDR3 DNA reads TGTGCCAGCAGCATCCAACCCGGAGGGTCCTACGAGCAGTACTTC. Its protein is CASSIQPGGSYEQYF.

In this sample, this clonotype turned up once. The chain links TRBV20-1 to TRBJ1-3; TRBD1 matches 7 bases. Germline V CDR1 and CDR2: DFQATT, SNEGSKA (reference sequence). V lost 4 bases, J lost 4 bases, and 13 bases stayed unmatched. The CDR3 loop spans 16 amino acids. The CDR3 DNA reads TGCAGTGCTACGAACCCCCGGGAGACAGGGGGAAACACCATATATTTT. Its protein product is CSATNPRETGGNTIYF.

This clonotype was observed many times. The chain employs TRBV6-1 and TRBJ2-3; D call uncertain. Germline V gene lookup returns CDR1 MNHNS and CDR2 SASEGT. The ends were cut back, 6 bases at V and 3 bases at J, with 10 bases in the middle. The CDR3 extends over 13 amino acids. The CDR3 spells CASRPLETDTQYF. CDR3 nucleotides: TGTGCCAGCAGGCCTCTAGAGACAGATACGCAGTATTTT.

This clonotype was counted between two and nine times. The chain recombines TRBV20-1 with TRBJ2-7; D is possibly TRBD1 (6 bases). The CDR3 has 12 amino acids. The V end lost 4 bases, the J end lost 9 bases, and 16 bases lay between the germline ends. Germline loops: CDR1 DFQATT, CDR2 SNEGSKA (reference sequence). CDR3 in amino acids: CSATGQLSLQYF. CDR3 bases: TGCAGTGCTACCGGACAGCTTTCGTTGCAGTACTTC.

This clonotype was seen many times. The chain recombines TRBV28 with TRBJ2-1, with a tentative D call TRBD1 (6 bases). V lost 1 base to trimming and J lost 4 bases, with 11 bases between them. Germline lookup yields CDR1 MDHEN and CDR2 SYDVKM. The length of the CDR3 is 15 residues. CDR3 protein: CASSLSLGTYNEQFF. The CDR3, as DNA: TGTGCCAGCAGTTTATCACTCGGGACATACAATGAGCAGTTCTTC. The whole variable domain, filled in from reference TRBV28 and TRBJ2-1, reads DVKVTQSSRYLVKRTGEKVFLECVQDMDHENMFWYRQDPGLGLRLIYFSYDVKMKEKGDIPEGYSVSREKKERFSLILESASTNQTSMYLCASSLSLGTYNEQFFGPGTRLTVL.

This clonotype has only a few counts. A much larger clone differs by one base, so this may be a read error. The gene calls are TRBV2 and TRBJ2-7; D uncertain. Germline V lookup: CDR1 SNHLY, CDR2 FYNNEI. The CDR3 totals 14 residues. CDR3 in DNA: TGTGCCAGCAGTTTCCAGATTGGGTCCTACGGGCAGTACTTC. It codes for CASSFQIGSYGQYF.